The present T cell receptor beta chain was sequenced within a study of cytomegalovirus exposure and HLA in healthy donors. As for the study in general: Early on, a data release was issued that held about 85 million unique TCRs from HLA-typed donors. Overall study results and limits: A likely sequencing artifact accounted for one observed cluster of highly shared sequence variants. The CMV antigen specificity of three CMV-associated chains was confirmed through in vitro analysis. Association of approximately 18,000 TCR beta sequences with HLA alleles was found at 0.05 false discovery rate in a later analysis.

Germline CDR1 and CDR2: SGHDT and YYEEEE. Trimming removed 2 bases from V and 7 bases from J; junction bases left unmatched: 6. The CDR3 has 14 residues. PCR involved 60 Vbeta and 13 Jbeta primers. Sequencing was performed with immunoSEQ multiplex PCR; in TCRdb, only in-frame clones are kept and a portion is missing. The sample lists roughly 88,000 clones; 55% to 75% were seen once. On this clone: Its antigen remains unknown.

Specimen: PBMCs. This chain joins TRBV5-6 and TRBJ1-2; 9 bases line up with TRBD1. This TCR was sampled from a man aged 50 to 59 in good health and CMV-seronegative. The CDR3 bases are TGTGCCAGCAGCTTTACGGGACAGGGCTTTGGCTACACCTTC. Encoded protein: CASSFTGQGFGYTF.